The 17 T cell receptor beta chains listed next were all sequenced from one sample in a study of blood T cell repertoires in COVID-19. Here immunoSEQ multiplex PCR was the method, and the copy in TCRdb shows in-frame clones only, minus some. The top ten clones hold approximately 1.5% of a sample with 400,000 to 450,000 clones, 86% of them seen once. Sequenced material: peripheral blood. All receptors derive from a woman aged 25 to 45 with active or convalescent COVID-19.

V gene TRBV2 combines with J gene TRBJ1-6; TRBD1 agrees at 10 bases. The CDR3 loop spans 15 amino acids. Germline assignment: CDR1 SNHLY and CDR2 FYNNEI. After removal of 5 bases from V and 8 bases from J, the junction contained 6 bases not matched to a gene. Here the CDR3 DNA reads TGTGCCAGCAGTTTGACCGGGACAGGGGATTCACCCCTCCACTTT. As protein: CASSLTGTGDSPLHF. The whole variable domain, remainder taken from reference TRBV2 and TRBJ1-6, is EPEVTQTPSHQVTQMGQEVILRCVPISNHLYFYWYRQILGQKVEFLVSFYNNEISEKSEIFDDQFSVERPDGSNFTLKIRSTKLEDSAMYFCASSLTGTGDSPLHFGNGTRLTVT.

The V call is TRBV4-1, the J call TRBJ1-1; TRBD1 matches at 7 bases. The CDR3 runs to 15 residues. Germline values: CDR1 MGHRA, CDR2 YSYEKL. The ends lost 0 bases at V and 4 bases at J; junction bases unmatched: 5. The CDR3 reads CASSQDNRGVTEAFF. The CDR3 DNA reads TGCGCCAGCAGCCAAGATAACAGGGGCGTCACTGAAGCTTTCTTT.

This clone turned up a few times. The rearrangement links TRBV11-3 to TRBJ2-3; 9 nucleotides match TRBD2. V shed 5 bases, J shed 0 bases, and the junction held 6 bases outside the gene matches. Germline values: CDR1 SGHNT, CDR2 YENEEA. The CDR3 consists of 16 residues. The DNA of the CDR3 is TGTGCCAGCAGCGTGGGACTAGCTGCTAGCACAGATACGCAGTATTTT. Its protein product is CASSVGLAASTDTQYF. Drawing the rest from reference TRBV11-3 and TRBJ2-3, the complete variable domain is EAGVVQSPRYKIIEKKQPVAFWCNPISGHNTLYWYLQNLGQGPELLIRYENEEAVDDSQLPKDRFSAERLKGVDSTLKIQPAELGDSAVYLCASSVGLAASTDTQYFGPGTRLTVL.

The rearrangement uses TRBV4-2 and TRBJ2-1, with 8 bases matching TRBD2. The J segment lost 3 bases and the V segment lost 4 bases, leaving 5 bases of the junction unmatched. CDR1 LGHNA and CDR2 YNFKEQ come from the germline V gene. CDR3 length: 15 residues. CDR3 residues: CASSRNSGNYNEQFF. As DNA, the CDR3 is TGTGCCAGCAGCCGGAATAGCGGGAACTACAATGAGCAGTTCTTC.

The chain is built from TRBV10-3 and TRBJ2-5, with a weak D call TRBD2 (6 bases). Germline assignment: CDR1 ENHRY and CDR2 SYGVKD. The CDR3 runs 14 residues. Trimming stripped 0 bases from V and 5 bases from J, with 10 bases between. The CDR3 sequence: CAISESAAGETQYF. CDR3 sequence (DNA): TGTGCCATCAGTGAGTCGGCGGCGGGGGAGACCCAGTACTTC.

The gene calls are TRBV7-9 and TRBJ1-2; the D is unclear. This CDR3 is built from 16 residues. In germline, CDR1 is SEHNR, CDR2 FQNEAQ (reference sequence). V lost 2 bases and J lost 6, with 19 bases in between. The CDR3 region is CASSLLLLTLGDGYTF. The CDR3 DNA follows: TGTGCCAGCAGCTTACTCCTATTGACCCTCGGGGATGGCTACACCTTC. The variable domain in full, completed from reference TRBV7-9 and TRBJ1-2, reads DTGVSQNPRHKITKRGQNVTFRCDPISEHNRLYWYRQTLGQGPEFLTYFQNEAQLEKSRLLSDRFSAERPKGSFSTLEIQRTEQGDSAMYLCASSLLLLTLGDGYTFGSGTRLTVV.

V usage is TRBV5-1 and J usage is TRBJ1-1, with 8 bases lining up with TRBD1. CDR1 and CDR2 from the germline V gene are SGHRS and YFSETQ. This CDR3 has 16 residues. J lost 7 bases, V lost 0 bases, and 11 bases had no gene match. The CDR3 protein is CASSLGQGPGRDEAFF. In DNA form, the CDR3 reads TGCGCCAGCAGCTTGGGACAGGGGCCAGGGAGGGATGAAGCTTTCTTT.

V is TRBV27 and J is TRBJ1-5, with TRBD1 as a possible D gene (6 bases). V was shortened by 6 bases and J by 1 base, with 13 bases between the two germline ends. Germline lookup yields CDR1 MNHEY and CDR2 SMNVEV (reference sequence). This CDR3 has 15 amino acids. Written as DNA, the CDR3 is TGTGCCAGCAGCTGGACAGCCTTCAGCAATCAGCCCCAGCATTTT. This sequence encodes CASSWTAFSNQPQHF.

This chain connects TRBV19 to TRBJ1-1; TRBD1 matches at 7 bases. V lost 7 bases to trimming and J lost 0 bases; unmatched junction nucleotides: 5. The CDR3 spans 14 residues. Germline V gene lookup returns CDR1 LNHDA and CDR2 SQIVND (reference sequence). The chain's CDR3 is CASTQTGLNTEAFF. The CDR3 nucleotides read TGTGCCAGTACCCAGACAGGGTTGAACACTGAAGCTTTCTTT.

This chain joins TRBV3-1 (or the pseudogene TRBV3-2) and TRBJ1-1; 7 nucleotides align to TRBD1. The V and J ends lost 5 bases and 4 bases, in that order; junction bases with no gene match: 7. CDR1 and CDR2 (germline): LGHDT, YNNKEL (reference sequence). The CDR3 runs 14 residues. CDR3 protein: CASSYAGGGTEAFF. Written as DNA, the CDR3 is TGTGCCAGCAGCTACGCAGGGGGTGGCACTGAAGCTTTCTTT.

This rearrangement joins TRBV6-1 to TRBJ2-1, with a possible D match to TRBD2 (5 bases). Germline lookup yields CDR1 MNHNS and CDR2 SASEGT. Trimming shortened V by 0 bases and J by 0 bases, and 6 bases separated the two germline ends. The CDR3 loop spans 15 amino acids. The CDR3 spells CASSEAGSSYNEQFF. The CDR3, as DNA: TGTGCCAGCAGTGAAGCTGGGAGCTCCTACAATGAGCAGTTCTTC.

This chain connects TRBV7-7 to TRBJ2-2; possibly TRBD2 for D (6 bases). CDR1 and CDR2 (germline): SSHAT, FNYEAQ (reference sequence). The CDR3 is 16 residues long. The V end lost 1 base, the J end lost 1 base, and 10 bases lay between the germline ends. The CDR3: CASSLESGGNTGELFF. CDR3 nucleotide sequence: TGTGCCAGCAGCTTAGAATCCGGGGGGAACACCGGGGAGCTGTTTTTT.

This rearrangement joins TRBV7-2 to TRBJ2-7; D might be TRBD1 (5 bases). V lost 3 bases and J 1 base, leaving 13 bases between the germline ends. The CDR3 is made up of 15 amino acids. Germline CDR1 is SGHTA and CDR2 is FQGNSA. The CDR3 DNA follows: TGTGCCAGCAGCTTGTCTCCTAGACAGTCCTACGAGCAGTACTTC. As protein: CASSLSPRQSYEQYF.

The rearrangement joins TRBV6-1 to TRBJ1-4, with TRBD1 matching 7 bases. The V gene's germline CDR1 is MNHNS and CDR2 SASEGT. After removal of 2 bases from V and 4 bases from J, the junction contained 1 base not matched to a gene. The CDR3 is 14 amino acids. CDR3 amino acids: CASSEYRGNEKLFF. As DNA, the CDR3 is TGTGCCAGCAGTGAATACAGGGGTAATGAAAAACTGTTTTTT.

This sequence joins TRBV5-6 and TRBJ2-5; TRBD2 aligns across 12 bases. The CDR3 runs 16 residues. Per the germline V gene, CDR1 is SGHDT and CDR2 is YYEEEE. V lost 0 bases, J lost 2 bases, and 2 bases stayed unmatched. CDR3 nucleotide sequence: TGTGCCAGCAGCTTGGGGACTAGCGGGATACAAGAGACCCAGTACTTC. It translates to CASSLGTSGIQETQYF.

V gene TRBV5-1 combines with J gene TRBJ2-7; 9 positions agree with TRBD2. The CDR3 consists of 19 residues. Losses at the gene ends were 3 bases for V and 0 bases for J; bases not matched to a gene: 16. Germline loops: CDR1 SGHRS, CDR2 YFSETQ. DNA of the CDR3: TGCGCCAGCAGCTACATAGCGGGAGAAGTTTCAGCGAGCTCCTACGAGCAGTACTTC. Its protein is CASSYIAGEVSASSYEQYF.

DNA of the CDR3: TGCGCCAGCAGCCGTGGACTAGCGGGAGGTGGCCCCCTATACAATGAGCAGTTCTTC. Protein: CASSRGLAGGGPLYNEQFF. The J gene is TRBJ2-1, the V gene TRBV4-1; 14 bases match TRBD2. Germline CDR1 and CDR2: MGHRA and YSYEKL. CDR3 length: 19 amino acids. The V gene end was trimmed by 4 bases and the J gene end by 4 bases; junction bases not matched to a gene: 12.